This T cell receptor beta chain was recovered during a study of blood T cell repertoires in COVID-19. Study at large: Material from acute and convalescent COVID-19 was sourced from the United States, Italy and Spain. Sample material is recorded as cDNA or gDNA derived from T cells, B-cell-depleted T cells, or PBMCs.

This clone appeared a few times. As processed by the authors: Nucleated cell counts were estimated from reference gene primer amplification. Using immunoSEQ multiplex PCR, the repertoire was profiled, and TCRdb retains in-frame clones only, with some absent. The DNA was the basis for D and trimming; V, J and clone size are from that table. Of hundreds of thousands of clones in the sample, about 83% are singletons; the top ten hold 7% to 10%. The CDR3 totals 16 residues. V was clipped by 6 bases and J by 2 bases; unmatched bases: 6. The germline CDR1 and CDR2 sequences are ENHRY and SYGVKD. The source material was peripheral blood. This TCR derives from a woman aged 50 to 60 with acute or convalescent COVID-19. The chain carries TRBV10-3 and TRBJ2-3, with 12 bases identical to TRBD2. CDR3 in amino acids: CAIRPGLAGPTDTQYF. The CDR3 DNA sequence: TGTGCCATCAGACCTGGACTAGCGGGACCCACAGATACGCAGTATTTT.